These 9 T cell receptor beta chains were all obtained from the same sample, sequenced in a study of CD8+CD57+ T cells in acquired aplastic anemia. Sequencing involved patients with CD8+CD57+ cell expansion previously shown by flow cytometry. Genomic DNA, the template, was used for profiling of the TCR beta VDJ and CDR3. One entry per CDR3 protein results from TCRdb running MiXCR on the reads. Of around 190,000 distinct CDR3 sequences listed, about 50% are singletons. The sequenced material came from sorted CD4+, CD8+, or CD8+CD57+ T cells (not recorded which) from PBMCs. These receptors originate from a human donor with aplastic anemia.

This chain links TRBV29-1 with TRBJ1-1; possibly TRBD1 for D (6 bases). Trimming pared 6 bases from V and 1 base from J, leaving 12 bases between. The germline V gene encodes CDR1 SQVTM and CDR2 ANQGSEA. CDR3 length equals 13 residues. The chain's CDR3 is CSVATGWNTEAFF. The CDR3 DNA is TGCAGCGTAGCTACAGGGTGGAACACTGAAGCTTTCTTT.

The CDR3 here is CASSGGIPGYVDGYTF. The CDR3 DNA is TGTGCCAGCAGCGGCGGCATCCCAGGGTATGTCGATGGCTACACCTTC. The chain combines TRBV3-1 with TRBJ1-2; the D gene is possibly TRBD1 (5 bases). Per germline, CDR1 LGHDT and CDR2 YNNKEL (reference sequence). The CDR3 has 16 residues. The V gene lost 5 bases and the J gene lost 6 bases, with 22 bases spanning the gap.

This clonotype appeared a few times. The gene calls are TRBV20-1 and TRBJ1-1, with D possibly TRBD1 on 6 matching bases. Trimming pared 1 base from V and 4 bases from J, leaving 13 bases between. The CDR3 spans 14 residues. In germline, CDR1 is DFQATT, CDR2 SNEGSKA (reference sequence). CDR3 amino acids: CSARVQGGSTEAFF. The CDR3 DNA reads TGCAGTGCTAGAGTACAGGGCGGAAGCACTGAAGCTTTCTTT.

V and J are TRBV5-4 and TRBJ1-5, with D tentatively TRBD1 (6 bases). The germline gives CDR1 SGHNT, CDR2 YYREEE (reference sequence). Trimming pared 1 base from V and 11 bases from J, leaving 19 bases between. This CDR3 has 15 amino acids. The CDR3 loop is CASSLSGRGQSAQHF. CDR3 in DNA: TGTGCCAGCAGCTTGTCGGGGCGGGGGCAATCAGCCCAGCATTTT. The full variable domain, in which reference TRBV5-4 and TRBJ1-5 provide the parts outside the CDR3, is ETGVTQSPTHLIKTRGQQVTLRCSSQSGHNTVSWYQQALGQGPQFIFQYYREEENGRGNFPPRFSGLQFPNYSSELNVNALELDDSALYLCASSLSGRGQSAQHFGDGTRLSIL.

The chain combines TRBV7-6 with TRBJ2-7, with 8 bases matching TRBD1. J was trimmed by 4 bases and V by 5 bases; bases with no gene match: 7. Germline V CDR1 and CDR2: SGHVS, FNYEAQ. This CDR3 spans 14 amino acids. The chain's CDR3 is CASSRGQDVYEQYF. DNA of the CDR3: TGTGCCAGCAGCCGGGGACAGGACGTTTACGAGCAGTACTTC.

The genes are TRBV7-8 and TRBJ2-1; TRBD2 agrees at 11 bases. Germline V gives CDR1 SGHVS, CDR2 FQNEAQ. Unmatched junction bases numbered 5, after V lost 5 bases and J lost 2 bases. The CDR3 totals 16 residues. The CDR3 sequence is CASSPGTSGTYNEQFF. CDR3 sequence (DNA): TGTGCCAGCAGCCCAGGGACTAGCGGCACCTACAATGAGCAGTTCTTC. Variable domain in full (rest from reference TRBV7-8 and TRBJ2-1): GAGVSQSPRYKVAKRGQDVALRCDPISGHVSLFWYQQALGQGPEFLTYFQNEAQLDKSGLPSDRFFAERPEGSVSTLKIQRTQQEDSAVYLCASSPGTSGTYNEQFFGPGTRLTVL.

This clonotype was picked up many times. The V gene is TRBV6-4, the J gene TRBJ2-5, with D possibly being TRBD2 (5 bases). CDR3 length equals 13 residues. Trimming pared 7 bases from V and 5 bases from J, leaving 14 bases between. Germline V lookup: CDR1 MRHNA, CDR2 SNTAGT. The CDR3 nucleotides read TGTGCCAGCACCCCCCGGGAAACGGAGACCCAGTACTTC. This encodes CASTPRETETQYF.

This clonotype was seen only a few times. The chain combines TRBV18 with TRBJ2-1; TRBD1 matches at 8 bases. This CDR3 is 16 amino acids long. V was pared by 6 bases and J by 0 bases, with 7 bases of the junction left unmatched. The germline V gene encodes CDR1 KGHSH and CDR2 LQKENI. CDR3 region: CASSRDRGRSYNEQFF. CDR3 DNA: TGTGCCAGCTCTCGAGACAGGGGCCGCTCCTACAATGAGCAGTTCTTC.

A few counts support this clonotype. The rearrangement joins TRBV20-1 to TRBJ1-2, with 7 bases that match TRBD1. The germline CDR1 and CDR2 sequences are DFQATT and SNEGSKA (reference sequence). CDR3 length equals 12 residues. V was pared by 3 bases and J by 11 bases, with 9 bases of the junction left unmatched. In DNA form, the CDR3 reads TGCAGTGCTAGCTCAAGACAGGGTCCTTACACCTTC. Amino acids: CSASSRQGPYTF.